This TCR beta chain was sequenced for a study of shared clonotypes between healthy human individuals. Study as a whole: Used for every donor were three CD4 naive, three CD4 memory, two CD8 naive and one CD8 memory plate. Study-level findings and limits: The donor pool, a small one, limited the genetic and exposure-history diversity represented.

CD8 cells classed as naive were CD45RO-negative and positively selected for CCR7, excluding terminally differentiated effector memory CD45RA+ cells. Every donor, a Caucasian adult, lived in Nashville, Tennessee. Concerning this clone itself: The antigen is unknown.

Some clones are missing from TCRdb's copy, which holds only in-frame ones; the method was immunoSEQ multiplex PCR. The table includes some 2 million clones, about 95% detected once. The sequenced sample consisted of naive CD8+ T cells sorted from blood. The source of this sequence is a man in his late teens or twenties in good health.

The CDR3 sequence is CASSWESGTYNEQFF. CDR3 nucleotides: TGTGCCAGCAGCTGGGAGAGCGGTACCTACAATGAGCAGTTCTTC. This rearrangement joins TRBV7-6 to TRBJ2-1; D may be TRBD2 (5 bases). The V gene lost 4 bases and the J gene lost 2 bases, with 12 bases spanning the gap. The germline CDR1 and CDR2 sequences are SGHVS and FNYEAQ. CDR3 size: 15 residues.